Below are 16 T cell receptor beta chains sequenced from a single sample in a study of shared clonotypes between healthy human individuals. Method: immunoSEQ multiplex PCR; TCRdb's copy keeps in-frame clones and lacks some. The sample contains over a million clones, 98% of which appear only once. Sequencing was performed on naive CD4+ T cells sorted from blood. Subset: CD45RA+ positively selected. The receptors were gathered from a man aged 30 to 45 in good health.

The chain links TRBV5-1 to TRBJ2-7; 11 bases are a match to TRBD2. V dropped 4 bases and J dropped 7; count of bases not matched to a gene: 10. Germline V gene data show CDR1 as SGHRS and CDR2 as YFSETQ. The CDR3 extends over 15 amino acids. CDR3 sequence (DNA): TGCGCCAGCAGCAGTACTAGCGGGAGCTCCAGTGAGCAGTACTTC. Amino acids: CASSSTSGSSSEQYF.

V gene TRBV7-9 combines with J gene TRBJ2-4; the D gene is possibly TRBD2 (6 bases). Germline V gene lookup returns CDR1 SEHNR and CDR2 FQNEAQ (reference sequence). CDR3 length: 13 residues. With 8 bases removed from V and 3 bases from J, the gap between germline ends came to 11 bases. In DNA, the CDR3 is TGTGCCAGCGGGGGGATTGGCAAAAACATTCAGTACTTC. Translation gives CASGGIGKNIQYF.

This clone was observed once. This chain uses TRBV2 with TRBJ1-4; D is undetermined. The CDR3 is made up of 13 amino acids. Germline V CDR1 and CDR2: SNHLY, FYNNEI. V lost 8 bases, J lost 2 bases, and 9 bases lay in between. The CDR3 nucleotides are TGTGCCAGCGGCCAGACTACTAATGAAAAACTGTTTTTT. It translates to CASGQTTNEKLFF.

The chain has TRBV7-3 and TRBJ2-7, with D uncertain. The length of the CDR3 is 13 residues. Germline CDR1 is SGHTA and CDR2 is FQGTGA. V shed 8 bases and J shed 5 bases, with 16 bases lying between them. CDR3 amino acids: CASALSPLHEQYF. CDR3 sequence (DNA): TGTGCCAGCGCCCTGTCGCCATTACACGAGCAGTACTTC. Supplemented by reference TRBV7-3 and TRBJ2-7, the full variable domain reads GAGVSQTPSNKVTEKGKYVELRCDPISGHTALYWYRQSLGQGPEFLIYFQGTGAADDSGLPNDRFFAVRPEGSVSTLKIQRTERGDSAVYLCASALSPLHEQYFGPGTRLTVT.

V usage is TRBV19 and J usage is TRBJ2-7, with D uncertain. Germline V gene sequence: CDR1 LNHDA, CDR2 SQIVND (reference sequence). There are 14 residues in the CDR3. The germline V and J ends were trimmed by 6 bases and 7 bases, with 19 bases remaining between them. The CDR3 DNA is TGTGCCAGTAGCCCCGGACCAGTAGCCCCTGAGCAGTACTTC. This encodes CASSPGPVAPEQYF.

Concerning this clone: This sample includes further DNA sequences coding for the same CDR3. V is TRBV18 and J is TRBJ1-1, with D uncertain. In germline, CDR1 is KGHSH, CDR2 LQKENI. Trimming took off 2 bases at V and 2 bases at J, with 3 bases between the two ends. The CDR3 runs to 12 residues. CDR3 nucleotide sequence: TGTGCCAGCTCACCAGCCAACACTGAAGCTTTCTTT. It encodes CASSPANTEAFF.

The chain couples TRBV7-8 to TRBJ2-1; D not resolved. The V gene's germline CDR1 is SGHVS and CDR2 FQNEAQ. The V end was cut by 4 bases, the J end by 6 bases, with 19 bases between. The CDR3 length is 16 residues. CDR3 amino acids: CASSSNRGVMLNEQFF. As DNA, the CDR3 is TGTGCCAGCAGCTCAAATCGTGGGGTCATGCTCAATGAGCAGTTCTTC.

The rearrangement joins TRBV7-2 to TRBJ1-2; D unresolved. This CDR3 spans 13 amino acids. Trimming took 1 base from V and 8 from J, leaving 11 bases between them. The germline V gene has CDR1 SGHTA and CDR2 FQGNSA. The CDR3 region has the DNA TGTGCCAGCAGCTTAGGCAGGTCCTGGGGCTACACCTTC. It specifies CASSLGRSWGYTF.

The CDR3 DNA reads TGTGCCAGCAGTTTTCAACAGGACGGGGTAGACGAGCAGTACTTC. Protein product: CASSFQQDGVDEQYF. This sequence joins TRBV27 and TRBJ2-7, with D perhaps TRBD1 or TRBD2 (5 bases each). CDR1 is MNHEY, CDR2 SMNVEV, per germline (reference sequence). The CDR3 runs to 15 residues. The V end lost 3 bases, the J end lost 5 bases, and 17 bases lay between the germline ends.

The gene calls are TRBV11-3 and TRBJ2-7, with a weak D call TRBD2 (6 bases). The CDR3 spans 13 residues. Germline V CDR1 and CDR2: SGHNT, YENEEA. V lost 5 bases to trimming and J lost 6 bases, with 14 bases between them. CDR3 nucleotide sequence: TGTGCCAGCAGCCTTAGGAGGGCCGGCGAGCAGTACTTC. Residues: CASSLRRAGEQYF.

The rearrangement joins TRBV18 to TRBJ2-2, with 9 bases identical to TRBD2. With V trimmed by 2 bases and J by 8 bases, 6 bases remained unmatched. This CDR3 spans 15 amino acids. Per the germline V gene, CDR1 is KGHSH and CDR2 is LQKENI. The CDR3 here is CASSPSSGSPGELFF. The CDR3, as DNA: TGTGCCAGCTCACCAAGTAGCGGGAGTCCTGGGGAGCTGTTTTTT.

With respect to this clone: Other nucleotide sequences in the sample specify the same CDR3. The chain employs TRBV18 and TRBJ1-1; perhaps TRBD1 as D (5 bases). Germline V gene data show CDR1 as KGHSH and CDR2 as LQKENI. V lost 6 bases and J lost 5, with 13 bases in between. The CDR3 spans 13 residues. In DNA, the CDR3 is TGTGCCAGCTCTCCCCAGGGAAGGACTGAAGCTTTCTTT. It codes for CASSPQGRTEAFF. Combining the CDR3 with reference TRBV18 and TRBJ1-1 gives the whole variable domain NAGVMQNPRHLVRRRGQEARLRCSPMKGHSHVYWYRQLPEEGLKFMVYLQKENIIDESGMPKERFSAEFPKEGPSILRIQQVVRGDSAAYFCASSPQGRTEAFFGQGTRLTVV.

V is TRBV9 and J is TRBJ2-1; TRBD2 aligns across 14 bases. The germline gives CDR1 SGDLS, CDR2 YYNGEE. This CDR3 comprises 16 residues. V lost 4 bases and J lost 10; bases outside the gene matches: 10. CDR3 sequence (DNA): TGTGCCAGCAGCCCAGCCGGGACTAGCGGGAGTGGGGAGCAGTTCTTC. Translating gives CASSPAGTSGSGEQFF.

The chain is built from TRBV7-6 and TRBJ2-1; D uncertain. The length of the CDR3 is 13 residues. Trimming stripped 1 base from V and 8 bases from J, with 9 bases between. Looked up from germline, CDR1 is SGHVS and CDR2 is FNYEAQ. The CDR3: CASSLVSWDEQFF. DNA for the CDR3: TGTGCCAGCAGCTTAGTATCGTGGGATGAGCAGTTCTTC.

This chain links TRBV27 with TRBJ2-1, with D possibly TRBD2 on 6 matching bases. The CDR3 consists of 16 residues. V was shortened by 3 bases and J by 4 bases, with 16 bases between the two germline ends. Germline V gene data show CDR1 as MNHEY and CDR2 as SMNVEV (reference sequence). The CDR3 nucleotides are TGTGCCAGCAGTTTTTTGCGCGGGATAGGGTACAATGAGCAGTTCTTC. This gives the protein CASSFLRGIGYNEQFF.

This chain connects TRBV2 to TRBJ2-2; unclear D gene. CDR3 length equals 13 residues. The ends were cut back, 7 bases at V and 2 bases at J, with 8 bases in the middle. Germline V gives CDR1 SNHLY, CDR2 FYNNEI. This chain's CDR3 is CASTLINTGELFF. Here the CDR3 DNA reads TGTGCCAGCACCCTGATTAACACCGGGGAGCTGTTTTTT.